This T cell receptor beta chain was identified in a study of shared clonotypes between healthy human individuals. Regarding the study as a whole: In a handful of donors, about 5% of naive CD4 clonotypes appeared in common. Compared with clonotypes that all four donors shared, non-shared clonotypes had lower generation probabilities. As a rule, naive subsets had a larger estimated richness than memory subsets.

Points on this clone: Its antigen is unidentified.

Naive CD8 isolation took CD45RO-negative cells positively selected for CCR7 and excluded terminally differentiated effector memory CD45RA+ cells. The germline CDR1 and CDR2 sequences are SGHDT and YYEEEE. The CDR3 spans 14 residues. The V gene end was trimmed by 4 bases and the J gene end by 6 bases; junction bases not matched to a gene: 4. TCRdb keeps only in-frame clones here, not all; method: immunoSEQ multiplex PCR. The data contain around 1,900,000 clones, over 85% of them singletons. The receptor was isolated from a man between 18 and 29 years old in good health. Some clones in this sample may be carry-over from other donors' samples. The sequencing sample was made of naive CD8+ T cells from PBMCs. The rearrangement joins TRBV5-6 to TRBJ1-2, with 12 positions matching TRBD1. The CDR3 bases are TGTGCCAGCAGCGCCGGGACAGGGGGCAATGGCTACACCTTC. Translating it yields CASSAGTGGNGYTF.